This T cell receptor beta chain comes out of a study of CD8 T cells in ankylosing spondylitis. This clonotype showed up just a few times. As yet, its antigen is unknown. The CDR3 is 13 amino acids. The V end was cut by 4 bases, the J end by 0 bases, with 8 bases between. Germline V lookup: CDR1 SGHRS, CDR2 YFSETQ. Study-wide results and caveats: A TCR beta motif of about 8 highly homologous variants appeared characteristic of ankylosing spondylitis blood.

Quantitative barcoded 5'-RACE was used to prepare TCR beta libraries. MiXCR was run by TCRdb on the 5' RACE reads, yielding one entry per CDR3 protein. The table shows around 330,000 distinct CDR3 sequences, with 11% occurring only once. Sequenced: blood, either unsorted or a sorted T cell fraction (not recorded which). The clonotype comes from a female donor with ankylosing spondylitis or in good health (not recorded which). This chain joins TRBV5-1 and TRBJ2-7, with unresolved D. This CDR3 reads CASSVYHSYEQYF. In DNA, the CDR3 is TGCGCCAGCAGCGTTTACCACTCCTACGAGCAGTACTTC.